Below are 23 T cell receptor beta chains sequenced from a single sample in a study of CD8 T cells in ankylosing spondylitis. MiXCR, applied by TCRdb to the 5' RACE reads, yields one record per CDR3 protein. The sample yields some 800,000 distinct CDR3 sequences, about 12% seen once. Their recognized antigens are unknown. General observations from the study: Among TCR beta sequences, a motif of under 10 highly homologous variants appeared characteristic of ankylosing spondylitis blood.

The material sequenced was blood, either unsorted or a sorted T cell fraction (not recorded which). The receptor set was obtained from a male donor with ankylosing spondylitis.

In its sample, this clonotype was seen a few times. V usage is TRBV27 and J usage is TRBJ2-7, with TRBD1 matching over 9 bases. Germline assignment: CDR1 MNHEY and CDR2 SMNVEV (reference sequence). The J segment lost 3 bases and the V segment lost 7 bases, leaving 10 bases of the junction unmatched. The CDR3 runs to 15 residues. CDR3 sequence (DNA): TGTGCCAGCACTCACGCCGGGACAGGGAGCTACGAGCAGTACTTC. Translation gives CASTHAGTGSYEQYF.

This clonotype was picked up many times. The J gene is TRBJ2-1, the V gene TRBV29-1; TRBD2 might be the D (5 bases). V was shortened by 8 bases and J by 7 bases, with 24 bases between the two germline ends. The CDR3 is 15 amino acids. Germline V gene data show CDR1 as SQVTM and CDR2 as ANQGSEA. The CDR3 nucleotides are TGCAGCCTCTCCCCATCCATGCTCCGAGGGAATGAGCAGTTCTTC. Encoded protein: CSLSPSMLRGNEQFF.

The rearrangement uses TRBV24-1 and TRBJ2-3, with 8 positions matching TRBD2. The CDR3 contains 15 residues. Looked up from germline, CDR1 is KGHDR and CDR2 is SFDVKD. The junction had 2 bases not matched to a gene; V was cut back by 3 bases and J by 1 base. The CDR3 loop is CATSDQRGRTDTQYF. CDR3 sequence (DNA): TGTGCCACCAGTGATCAGCGGGGGCGCACAGATACGCAGTATTTT.

This clonotype appeared a few times. The chain is built from TRBV10-3 and TRBJ2-1, with 7 bases fitting TRBD2. V gave up 4 bases and J gave up 2 bases; unmatched junction bases: 5. The CDR3 covers 15 residues. Germline-derived CDR1 and CDR2 are ENHRY and SYGVKD. The CDR3 region is CAISVGRGTYNEQFF. For the CDR3, the DNA is TGTGCCATCAGTGTAGGGAGGGGCACCTACAATGAGCAGTTCTTC.

This clonotype was found a few times. This rearrangement joins TRBV28 to TRBJ2-7; D is tentatively TRBD1 or TRBD2 (5 bases each). The CDR3 extends over 14 amino acids. Germline V CDR1 and CDR2: MDHEN, SYDVKM. V lost 8 bases and J lost 1, with 15 bases in between. CDR3 loop: CASGQGGHSYEQYF. In DNA form, the CDR3 reads TGTGCCAGCGGTCAGGGCGGGCATTCCTACGAGCAGTACTTC.

The gene calls are TRBV20-1 and TRBJ2-2, with TRBD2 as a possible D gene (5 bases). The CDR3 is 14 residues long. V was cut by 6 bases and J by 5 bases, with 16 bases left in between. Germline CDR1 is DFQATT and CDR2 is SNEGSKA (reference sequence). CDR3: CSAPGARGTGELFF. The CDR3 nucleotides are TGCAGTGCCCCCGGTGCTCGCGGGACCGGGGAGCTGTTTTTT.

This clonotype was recorded at least ten times. Mismatch with germline at one junction end may stem from a read error. J is TRBJ1-4 and V is TRBV5-1, with TRBD1 matching 7 bases. Germline-derived CDR1 and CDR2 are SGHRS and YFSETQ. This CDR3 is built from 14 residues. The CDR3 DNA follows: TGTGCCAGCAGCCTGGGACAGCTTAATGAAAAACTGTTTTTT. It translates to CASSLGQLNEKLFF. The full variable domain, its missing parts supplied by reference TRBV5-1 and TRBJ1-4, is KAGVTQTPRYLIKTRGQQVTLSCSPISGHRSVSWYQQTPGQGLQFLFEYFSETQRNKGNFPGRFSGRQFSNSRSEMNVSTLELGDSALYLCASSLGQLNEKLFFGSGTQLSVL.

This clonotype was counted a few times. V is TRBV29-1 and J is TRBJ1-2; D unresolved. The CDR3 is made up of 11 amino acids. Germline CDR1 SQVTM, CDR2 ANQGSEA. Between the trimmed V and J ends, which lost 4 bases and 8 bases, there was a span of 11 bases. The CDR3 sequence is CSVGGVWGYTF. DNA of the CDR3: TGCAGCGTTGGGGGTGTGTGGGGCTACACCTTC.

This clonotype was picked up many times. The CDR3 is CSAGTARRDSPLHF. CDR3 sequence (DNA): TGCAGTGCTGGGACAGCTCGAAGGGACTCACCCCTCCACTTT. This rearrangement joins TRBV20-1 to TRBJ1-6, with 7 bases identical to TRBD1. Germline V CDR1 and CDR2: DFQATT, SNEGSKA (reference sequence). Trimming removed 5 bases from V and 10 bases from J; junction bases left unmatched: 11. The CDR3 has 14 residues.

The J gene is TRBJ1-2, the V gene TRBV20-1; D not certain. Germline V CDR1 and CDR2: DFQATT, SNEGSKA (reference sequence). The CDR3 is 13 residues long. The CDR3 bases are TGCAGCCGCACTGGACCGAGAGACGGCGGCTACACCTTC. This encodes CSRTGPRDGGYTF.

This rearrangement joins TRBV7-9 to TRBJ2-1; TRBD2 aligns across 9 bases. With 5 bases clipped from V and 5 bases from J, the junction kept 7 bases outside the gene matches. The CDR3 runs 15 residues. Germline lookup yields CDR1 SEHNR and CDR2 FQNEAQ (reference sequence). CDR3 DNA: TGTGCCAGCAGCCCCGGGACTAGCAGTGACAATGAGCAGTTCTTC. Protein: CASSPGTSSDNEQFF.

The chain is built from TRBV12-3 or TRBV12-4 and TRBJ1-1; 8 bases align to TRBD1. The CDR3 contains 15 residues. Trimming took 6 bases from V and 5 from J; bases not matched to a gene: 11. CDR3 DNA sequence: TGTGCCAGCAGGTACCGAACAGGGGGAGGAACTGAAGCTTTCTTT. The encoded protein is CASRYRTGGGTEAFF.

The chain joins TRBV4-3 to TRBJ2-2; the D gene is possibly TRBD1 (5 bases). Germline values: CDR1 LGHNA, CDR2 YSLEER. This CDR3 comprises 17 residues. The ends were cut back, 1 base at V and 1 base at J, with 13 bases in the middle. The CDR3 bases are TGCGCCAGCAGCCAAGTCAGGGTGCTAAAGAACACCGGGGAGCTGTTTTTT. It codes for CASSQVRVLKNTGELFF.

V gene TRBV11-2 combines with J gene TRBJ2-1, with D perhaps matching TRBD2 (6 bases). Germline-derived CDR1 and CDR2 are SGHAT and FQNNGV. Deletions cut 5 bases from V and 9 bases from J, with 14 bases between. This CDR3 is 13 amino acids long. The CDR3 here is CASSARLESEQFF. CDR3 nucleotide sequence: TGTGCCAGCAGCGCTAGACTAGAAAGTGAGCAGTTCTTC.

This clonotype was observed a few times. The rearrangement links TRBV12-3 or TRBV12-4 to TRBJ1-1; no firm D call. This CDR3 has 13 residues. The ends were cut back, 6 bases at V and 6 bases at J, with 14 bases in the middle. Here the CDR3 reads CASSRWTDPEAFF. The CDR3 DNA reads TGTGCCAGCAGCCGATGGACGGACCCTGAAGCTTTCTTT.

The chain uses TRBV28 and TRBJ2-5; TRBD2 matches at 13 bases. The germline gives CDR1 MDHEN, CDR2 SYDVKM. The ends lost 6 bases at V and 1 base at J; junction bases unmatched: 8. The CDR3 contains 17 residues. The CDR3 coding sequence is TGTGCCAGCAGCGCGACTAGCGGGGGGCCTAGCCAAGAGACCCAGTACTTC. This sequence encodes CASSATSGGPSQETQYF.

This clonotype was observed a handful of times. The rearrangement joins TRBV27 to TRBJ1-1, with unresolved D. This CDR3 contains 15 residues. CDR1 MNHEY and CDR2 SMNVEV come from the germline V gene (reference sequence). V dropped 3 bases and J dropped 6 bases, with 17 bases sitting between them. Here the CDR3 DNA reads TGTGCCAGCAGTTTGTGGAAGACCTTTGGTCCTGAAGCTTTCTTT. Translation gives CASSLWKTFGPEAFF.

In this sample, this clonotype turned up a few times. V usage is TRBV7-2 and J usage is TRBJ2-7; tentatively, D is TRBD1 (5 bases). V was clipped by 5 bases and J by 7 bases, with 15 bases between them. The germline CDR1 and CDR2 sequences are SGHTA and FQGNSA. The CDR3 runs 13 residues. The DNA for the CDR3 is TGTGCCAGCAGCCAACAGGACAAATCTGAGCAGTACTTC. Translating it yields CASSQQDKSEQYF.

This clonotype has more than one count but fewer than ten. J is TRBJ1-2 and V is TRBV18; a weak D match, TRBD1 (5 bases). The CDR3 covers 17 residues. The germline V and J ends were trimmed by 3 bases and 2 bases, with 19 bases remaining between them. Germline CDR1 is KGHSH and CDR2 is LQKENI. The CDR3 DNA reads as TGTGCCAGCTCACCCTACCTCTACGGGGCCGGGAACTATGGCTACACCTTC. This encodes CASSPYLYGAGNYGYTF.

This clonotype has at least ten counts. The J gene is TRBJ1-1, the V gene TRBV20-1; D ambiguous. Trimming took off 5 bases at V and 4 bases at J, with 14 bases between the two ends. CDR3 length equals 13 residues. Germline CDR1 DFQATT, CDR2 SNEGSKA (reference sequence). CDR3 residues: CSAPTPEGTEAFF. The CDR3 nucleotides read TGCAGTGCTCCGACACCCGAAGGCACTGAAGCTTTCTTT.

This clonotype has at least ten counts. V is TRBV6-2 or TRBV6-3 and J is TRBJ2-5, with a possible D match to TRBD2 (6 bases). The CDR3 contains 14 residues. The germline gives CDR1 MNHEY, CDR2 SVGEGT. The ends were cut back, 0 bases at V and 4 bases at J, with 9 bases in the middle. The CDR3, as DNA: TGTGCCAGCAGTTACTCGACAGCGGGAGAGACCCAGTACTTC. It translates to CASSYSTAGETQYF.

This clonotype showed up just a few times. The rearrangement uses TRBV6-5 and TRBJ2-3; TRBD1 is a possible D gene (5 bases). CDR1 is MNHEY and CDR2 is SVGAGI in the germline V gene. The CDR3 is made up of 15 amino acids. Deletions cut 3 bases from V and 3 bases from J, with 13 bases between. The DNA of the CDR3 is TGTGCCAGCAGTTATGGGGAACCAGGGACAGATACGCAGTATTTT. It translates to CASSYGEPGTDTQYF.

This chain joins TRBV5-1 and TRBJ1-1; no reliable D call. The CDR3 runs to 15 residues. V was pared by 4 bases and J by 0 bases, with 13 bases between. The germline V gene encodes CDR1 SGHRS and CDR2 YFSETQ. CDR3 bases: TGCGCCAGCAGCGAAGGACGGGTAGTGAACACTGAAGCTTTCTTT. Protein: CASSEGRVVNTEAFF. The variable domain in full, with the rest retrieved from reference TRBV5-1 and TRBJ1-1, is KAGVTQTPRYLIKTRGQQVTLSCSPISGHRSVSWYQQTPGQGLQFLFEYFSETQRNKGNFPGRFSGRQFSNSRSEMNVSTLELGDSALYLCASSEGRVVNTEAFFGQGTRLTVV.